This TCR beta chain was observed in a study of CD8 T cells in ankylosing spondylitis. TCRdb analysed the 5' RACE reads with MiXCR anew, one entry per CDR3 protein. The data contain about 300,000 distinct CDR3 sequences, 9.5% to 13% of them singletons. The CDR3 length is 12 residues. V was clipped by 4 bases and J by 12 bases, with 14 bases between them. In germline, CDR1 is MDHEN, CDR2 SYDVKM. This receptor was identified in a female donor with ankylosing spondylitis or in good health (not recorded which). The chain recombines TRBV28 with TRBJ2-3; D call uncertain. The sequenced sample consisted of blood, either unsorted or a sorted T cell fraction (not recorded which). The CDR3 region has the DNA TGTGCCAGCAGTTCTAACTACAAAGCTCAGTATTTT. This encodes CASSSNYKAQYF.